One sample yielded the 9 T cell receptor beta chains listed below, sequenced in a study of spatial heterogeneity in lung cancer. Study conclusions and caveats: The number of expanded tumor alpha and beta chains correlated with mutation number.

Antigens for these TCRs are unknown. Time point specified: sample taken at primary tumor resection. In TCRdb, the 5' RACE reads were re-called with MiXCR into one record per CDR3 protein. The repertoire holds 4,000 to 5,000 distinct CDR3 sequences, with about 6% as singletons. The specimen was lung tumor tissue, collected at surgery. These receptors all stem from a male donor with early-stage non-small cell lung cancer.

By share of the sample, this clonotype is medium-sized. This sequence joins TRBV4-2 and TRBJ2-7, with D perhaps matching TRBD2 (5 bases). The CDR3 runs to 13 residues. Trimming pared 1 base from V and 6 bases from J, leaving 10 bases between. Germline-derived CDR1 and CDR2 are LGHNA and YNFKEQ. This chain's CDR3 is CASSQVMEAEQYF. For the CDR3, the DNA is TGTGCCAGCAGCCAAGTTATGGAGGCCGAGCAGTACTTC.

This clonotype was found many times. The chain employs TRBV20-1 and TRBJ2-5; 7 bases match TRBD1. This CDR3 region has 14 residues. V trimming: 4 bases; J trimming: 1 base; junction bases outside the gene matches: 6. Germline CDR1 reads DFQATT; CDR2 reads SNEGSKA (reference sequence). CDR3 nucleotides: TGCAGTGCTACCCGGACAGGCCCCCAAGAGACCCAGTACTTC. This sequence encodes CSATRTGPQETQYF.

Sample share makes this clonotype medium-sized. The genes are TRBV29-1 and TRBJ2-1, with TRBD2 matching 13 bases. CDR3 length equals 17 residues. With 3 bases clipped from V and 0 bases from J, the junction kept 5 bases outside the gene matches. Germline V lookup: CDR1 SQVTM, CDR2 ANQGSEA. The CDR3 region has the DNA TGCAGCGTTGAGGGACTAGCGGGGCTAAGCTCCTACAATGAGCAGTTCTTC. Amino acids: CSVEGLAGLSSYNEQFF.

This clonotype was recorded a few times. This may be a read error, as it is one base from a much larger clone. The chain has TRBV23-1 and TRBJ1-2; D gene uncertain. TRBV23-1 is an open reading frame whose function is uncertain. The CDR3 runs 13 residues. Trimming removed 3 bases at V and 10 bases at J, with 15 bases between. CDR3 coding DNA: TGCGCCAGCAGTCACGGCCGGGGAGAGGACTACACCTTC. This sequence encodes CASSHGRGEDYTF.

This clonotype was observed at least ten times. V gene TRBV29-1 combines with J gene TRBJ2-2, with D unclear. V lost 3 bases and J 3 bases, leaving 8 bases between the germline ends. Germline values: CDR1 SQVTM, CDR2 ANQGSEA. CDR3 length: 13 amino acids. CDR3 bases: TGCAGCGTTGACGAGGCCCACACCGGGGAGCTGTTTTTT. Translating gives CSVDEAHTGELFF.

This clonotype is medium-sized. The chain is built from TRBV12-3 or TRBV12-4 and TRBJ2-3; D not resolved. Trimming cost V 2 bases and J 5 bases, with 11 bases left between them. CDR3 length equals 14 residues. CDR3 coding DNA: TGTGCCAGCAGTTTATTCCAGGCGGAAGATACGCAGTATTTT. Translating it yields CASSLFQAEDTQYF.

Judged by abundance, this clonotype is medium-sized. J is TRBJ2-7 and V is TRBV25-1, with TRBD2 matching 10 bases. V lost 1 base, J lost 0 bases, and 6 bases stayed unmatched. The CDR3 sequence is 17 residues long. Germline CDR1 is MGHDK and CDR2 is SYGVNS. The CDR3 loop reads CASSESFSSGSSYEQYF. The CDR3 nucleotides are TGTGCCAGCAGTGAATCCTTTTCTAGCGGGAGCTCCTACGAGCAGTACTTC.

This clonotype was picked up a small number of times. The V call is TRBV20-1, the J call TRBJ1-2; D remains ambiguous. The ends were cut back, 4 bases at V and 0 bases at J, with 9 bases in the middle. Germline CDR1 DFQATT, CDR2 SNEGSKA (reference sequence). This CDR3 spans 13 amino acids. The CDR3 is CSATTDSNYGYTF. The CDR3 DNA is TGCAGTGCTACCACAGACTCTAACTATGGCTACACCTTC.

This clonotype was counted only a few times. This CDR3 reads CSVDKGTNYGYTF. CDR3 in DNA: TGCAGCGTTGATAAGGGCACTAACTATGGCTACACCTTC. The chain employs TRBV29-1 and TRBJ1-2; D is uncertain. Trimming took 3 bases from V and 0 from J, leaving 8 bases between them. Germline V CDR1 and CDR2: SQVTM, ANQGSEA. This CDR3 has 13 amino acids. The whole variable domain, filled in from reference TRBV29-1 and TRBJ1-2, reads SAVISQKPSRDICQRGTSLTIQCQVDSQVTMMFWYRQQPGQSLTLIATANQGSEATYESGFVIDKFPISRPNLTFSTLTVSNMSPEDSSIYLCSVDKGTNYGYTFGSGTRLTVV.